These 25 T cell receptor beta chains came from one sample sequenced in a study of blood T cell repertoires in COVID-19. Profiling relied on immunoSEQ multiplex PCR, and the TCRdb table lists in-frame clones only, not all of them. The sample lists over 200,000 clones; 65% to 90% were seen once. The sequenced sample consisted of PBMCs or T cells enriched from blood (not recorded which). The receptors come from a woman aged 25-40 years who had been exposed to COVID-19.

This clone was seen a few times. V is TRBV3-1 (or the pseudogene TRBV3-2) and J is TRBJ2-7; D is unresolved. From germline, CDR1 is LGHDT and CDR2 YNNKEL (reference sequence). There are 12 residues in the CDR3. The V end was cut by 4 bases, the J end by 2 bases, with 6 bases between. CDR3 protein: CASSLYPYEQYF. CDR3 nucleotide sequence: TGTGCCAGCAGCCTCTACCCCTACGAGCAGTACTTC.

CDR3 nucleotide sequence: TGTGCCAGCAGCTCCGGAGTTGGCGAAAAACTGTTTTTT. The encoded protein is CASSSGVGEKLFF. The chain employs TRBV5-4 and TRBJ1-4; D is uncertain. This CDR3 has 13 residues. Germline loops: CDR1 SGHNT, CDR2 YYREEE (reference sequence). V lost 3 bases and J 8 bases, leaving 11 bases between the germline ends.

The genes are TRBV28 and TRBJ1-5; 7 bases fit TRBD1. This CDR3 spans 16 amino acids. V was clipped by 3 bases and J by 4 bases; unmatched bases: 9. Germline CDR1 MDHEN, CDR2 SYDVKM. Here the CDR3 reads CASSFPTTGKNQPQHF. The CDR3, as DNA: TGTGCCAGCAGTTTCCCTACGACAGGGAAAAATCAGCCCCAGCATTTT.

The CDR3 DNA follows: TGTGCCAGCCGTCAGGGAAATAATGAAAAACTGTTTTTT. Residues: CASRQGNNEKLFF. V usage is TRBV18 and J usage is TRBJ1-4; possible D gene TRBD1, 5 bases. CDR1 KGHSH and CDR2 LQKENI come from the germline V gene. This CDR3 is 13 amino acids long. V shed 8 bases and J shed 4 bases, with 11 bases lying between them.

CDR3 DNA: TGTGCCAGCAGCTTCGTCAAAACAGGGGGCGTTCCGCCCTATGGCTACACCTTC. It is translated as CASSFVKTGGVPPYGYTF. The chain links TRBV11-3 to TRBJ1-2; 9 bases map to TRBD1. This CDR3 comprises 18 residues. Germline CDR1 and CDR2: SGHNT and YENEEA. J was trimmed by 4 bases and V by 3 bases; bases with no gene match: 15. The variable domain in full, with the rest retrieved from reference TRBV11-3 and TRBJ1-2, is EAGVVQSPRYKIIEKKQPVAFWCNPISGHNTLYWYLQNLGQGPELLIRYENEEAVDDSQLPKDRFSAERLKGVDSTLKIQPAELGDSAVYLCASSFVKTGGVPPYGYTFGSGTRLTVV.

This clone was recorded many times. The chain has TRBV19 and TRBJ1-4; a weak D match, TRBD1 (6 bases). This CDR3 has 15 amino acids. V lost 6 bases and J 4 bases, leaving 15 bases between the germline ends. CDR1 is LNHDA, CDR2 SQIVND, per germline (reference sequence). The CDR3 sequence: CASRTGRQINEKLFF. For the CDR3, the DNA is TGTGCCAGTAGGACAGGAAGACAGATTAATGAAAAACTGTTTTTT.

The chain uses TRBV5-1 and TRBJ1-2; 8 bases line up with TRBD1. Trimming cost V 6 bases and J 2 bases; bases outside gene matches: 6. Germline loops: CDR1 SGHRS, CDR2 YFSETQ. This CDR3 has 14 residues. DNA for the CDR3: TGCGCCAGCACCTCCGGACAGGGCAACTATGGCTACACCTTC. Residues: CASTSGQGNYGYTF.

The CDR3 region has the DNA TGTGCCAGCAGTAGGACTAGCGGGGTCACAGATACGCAGTATTTT. It encodes CASSRTSGVTDTQYF. The chain is built from TRBV7-2 and TRBJ2-3; 12 positions match TRBD2. This CDR3 is built from 15 residues. The ends lost 6 bases at V and 2 bases at J; junction bases unmatched: 3. CDR1 SGHTA and CDR2 FQGNSA come from the germline V gene. Looking up the rest from reference TRBV7-2 and TRBJ2-3 gives the full variable domain: GAGVSQSPSNKVTEKGKDVELRCDPISGHTALYWYRQSLGQGLEFLIYFQGNSAPDKSGLPSDRFSAERTGGSVSTLTIQRTQQEDSAVYLCASSRTSGVTDTQYFGPGTRLTVL.

CDR3 protein: CASSQLSYEQYF. Written as DNA, the CDR3 is TGTGCCAGCAGCCAACTTTCCTACGAGCAGTACTTC. The V gene is TRBV3-1 (or the pseudogene TRBV3-2), the J gene TRBJ2-7; D not resolved. CDR3 length: 12 residues. The V gene's germline CDR1 is LGHDT and CDR2 YNNKEL (reference sequence). V dropped 2 bases and J dropped 1 base, with 3 bases sitting between them.

The chain uses TRBV29-1 and TRBJ1-1; D gene ambiguous. The CDR3 length is 12 residues. V was clipped by 6 bases and J by 1 base, with 9 bases between them. Germline CDR1 is SQVTM and CDR2 is ANQGSEA. The CDR3 nucleotides read TGCAGCGTCCCGAGAACGAACACTGAAGCTTTCTTT. This encodes CSVPRTNTEAFF.

The chain recombines TRBV27 with TRBJ2-1; D might be TRBD1 (6 bases). Per germline, CDR1 MNHEY and CDR2 SMNVEV (reference sequence). The germline V and J ends were trimmed by 7 bases and 10 bases, with 20 bases remaining between them. The CDR3 contains 14 residues. CDR3 sequence: CASTPRTGRREQFF. The CDR3 bases are TGTGCCAGCACCCCTCGAACAGGGCGGCGGGAGCAGTTCTTC.

The genes are TRBV7-2 and TRBJ1-1; unclear D gene. The CDR3 length is 13 residues. In germline, CDR1 is SGHTA, CDR2 FQGNSA. Deletions cut 3 bases from V and 3 bases from J, with 8 bases between. The CDR3 bases are TGTGCCAGCAGCTTTAACGGGGACACTGAAGCTTTCTTT. Translated, it gives CASSFNGDTEAFF.

The V call is TRBV5-1, the J call TRBJ1-6, with D maybe TRBD1 (6 bases). Trimming removed 0 bases from V and 0 bases from J, with 10 bases in between. Germline V lookup: CDR1 SGHRS, CDR2 YFSETQ. The CDR3 loop spans 17 amino acids. This chain's CDR3 is CASSLDAGDSYNSPLHF. CDR3 in DNA: TGCGCCAGCAGCTTGGACGCAGGGGACTCCTATAATTCACCCCTCCACTTT.

This chain links TRBV11-2 with TRBJ1-1; D possibly corresponds to TRBD1 (5 bases). Trimming shortened V by 2 bases and J by 6 bases, and 16 bases separated the two germline ends. The CDR3 consists of 15 residues. Germline V CDR1 and CDR2: SGHAT, FQNNGV. In DNA form, the CDR3 reads TGTGCCAGCAGCTTAAGATCTGTGGAGGGACCTGAAGCTTTCTTT. Residues: CASSLRSVEGPEAFF.

The J gene is TRBJ1-1, the V gene TRBV2; D gene uncertain. The germline V and J ends were trimmed by 2 bases and 0 bases, with 10 bases remaining between them. Germline CDR1 reads SNHLY; CDR2 reads FYNNEI. The CDR3 totals 15 residues. Here the CDR3 DNA reads TGTGCCAGCAGTGAACGAAAGAGCATGAACACTGAAGCTTTCTTT. Translating it yields CASSERKSMNTEAFF. Based on the CDR3 plus reference TRBV2 and TRBJ1-1, the full variable domain is EPEVTQTPSHQVTQMGQEVILRCVPISNHLYFYWYRQILGQKVEFLVSFYNNEISEKSEIFDDQFSVERPDGSNFTLKIRSTKLEDSAMYFCASSERKSMNTEAFFGQGTRLTVV.

On this clone: The missing conserved phenylalanine or tryptophan at the end of this CDR3 makes a read error likely. The DNA is omitted, as the CDR3 cannot be located on it reliably, and the CDR3 follows TCRdb's listing. The gene calls are TRBV19 and TRBJ1-1; the tabulated D call, TRBD1, remains unverified against the DNA. The germline V gene encodes CDR1 LNHDA and CDR2 SQIVND (reference sequence). The length of the CDR3 is 13 amino acids, counting both ends. The CDR3 sequence is CASSIGQGRDLSI.

This sequence joins TRBV21-1 and TRBJ2-2; whether TRBD1, the table's D call, matches the DNA was not checked. TRBV21-1 counts as a pseudogene. The length of the CDR3 is 11 residues. The CDR3 bases are TGTGCCAGCAGCCCCATCCGGGAGCTGTTTTTT. Its protein product is CASSPIRELFF.

The rearrangement links TRBV11-3 to TRBJ1-1; TRBD1 is a possible D gene (6 bases). Trimming removed 5 bases at V and 6 bases at J, with 16 bases between. The CDR3 runs 14 residues. Germline V gene sequence: CDR1 SGHNT, CDR2 YENEEA. For the CDR3, the DNA is TGTGCCAGCAGCCAAAGGACAGTGATCCCTGAAGCTTTCTTT. This gives the protein CASSQRTVIPEAFF.

Here the CDR3 DNA reads TGTGCCAGCAGTTACGCAGGGGGCCTCTCCTACGAGCAGTACTTC. Translating it yields CASSYAGGLSYEQYF. The chain links TRBV6-5 to TRBJ2-7; TRBD1 matches 8 bases. The germline CDR1 and CDR2 sequences are MNHEY and SVGAGI. V shed 2 bases, J shed 0 bases, and the junction held 3 bases outside the gene matches. The CDR3 loop spans 15 amino acids.

The chain is built from TRBV4-1 and TRBJ2-3; possibly TRBD1 for D (5 bases). CDR1 MGHRA and CDR2 YSYEKL come from the germline V gene. This CDR3 spans 16 amino acids. With 0 bases removed from V and 1 base from J, the gap between germline ends came to 11 bases. The CDR3 region is CASSQDLGPRTDTQYF. The DNA for the CDR3 is TGCGCCAGCAGCCAAGATCTGGGGCCCCGCACAGATACGCAGTATTTT.

As for this clone: The same CDR3 can be traced to other DNA sequences in this sample. This chain joins TRBV27 and TRBJ1-5; D unclear. CDR1 and CDR2 from the germline V gene are MNHEY and SMNVEV (reference sequence). V was shortened by 2 bases and J by 2 bases, with 4 bases between the two germline ends. There are 13 residues in the CDR3. The CDR3 reads CASSLRGNQPQHF. CDR3 DNA sequence: TGTGCCAGCAGTTTACGGGGCAATCAGCCCCAGCATTTT.

This clone was detected only once. V usage is TRBV5-6 and J usage is TRBJ1-5; D call uncertain. CDR1 and CDR2 from the germline V gene are SGHDT and YYEEEE. V was cut by 4 bases and J by 5 bases, with 7 bases left in between. This CDR3 is built from 12 residues. CDR3 residues: CASSTSDQPQHF. DNA of the CDR3: TGTGCCAGCAGCACGTCAGATCAGCCCCAGCATTTT.

V and J are TRBV5-6 and TRBJ1-1; 8 bases match TRBD1. V dropped 6 bases and J dropped 2; count of bases not matched to a gene: 6. The CDR3 extends over 14 amino acids. The V gene's germline CDR1 is SGHDT and CDR2 YYEEEE. CDR3 loop: CASKSTGVNTEAFF. In DNA, the CDR3 is TGTGCCAGCAAATCGACAGGGGTAAACACTGAAGCTTTCTTT.

This clone was detected only once. The CDR3 protein is CASSKRQLNSPLHF. DNA of the CDR3: TGTGCCAGCAGCAAAAGACAGCTAAATTCACCCCTCCACTTT. The chain is built from TRBV3-1 (or the pseudogene TRBV3-2) and TRBJ1-6; a possible D gene is TRBD1 (5 bases). The germline V and J ends were trimmed by 5 bases and 7 bases, with 12 bases remaining between them. Germline V gene lookup returns CDR1 LGHDT and CDR2 YNNKEL (reference sequence). This CDR3 contains 14 residues.

A word on this clone: The same CDR3 also results from other DNA sequences found in this sample. The V gene is TRBV7-2, the J gene TRBJ2-5, with D possibly being TRBD1 (6 bases). The CDR3 totals 14 residues. V lost 5 bases and J 1 base, leaving 11 bases between the germline ends. In germline, CDR1 is SGHTA, CDR2 FQGNSA. The CDR3 DNA is TGTGCCAGCAGCCCCGGGACATTCCAAGAGACCCAGTACTTC. It yields the protein CASSPGTFQETQYF.